This T cell receptor (beta chain) was sequenced for a study of cytomegalovirus exposure and HLA in healthy donors. Study findings and constraints: Available immune exposure information was restricted to CMV serostatus only. Association with HLA alleles at 0.05 false discovery rate was found for 15,000 to 20,000 TCR beta sequences in a later analysis. The analysis excluded some indistinguishable V segments, including TRBV6-2 and TRBV6-3.

Germline V lookup: CDR1 MNHEY, CDR2 SVGAGI. Trimming removed 2 bases from V and 0 bases from J, with 7 bases in between. The CDR3 has 14 residues. Researchers ran the PCR with 60 Vbeta and 13 Jbeta primers. The protocol was immunoSEQ multiplex PCR, while the TCRdb copy is restricted to in-frame clones and leaves out a portion. The sample includes just under 70,000 clones, 81% of them seen just once. Concerning this clone: Its antigen is still unknown.

V is TRBV6-5 and J is TRBJ1-1; D gene unclear. Sequencing was carried out using PBMCs. This receptor was taken from a human donor in good health. The CDR3, as DNA: TGTGCCAGCAGTTACGGCGGTATGAACACTGAAGCTTTCTTT. This encodes CASSYGGMNTEAFF.